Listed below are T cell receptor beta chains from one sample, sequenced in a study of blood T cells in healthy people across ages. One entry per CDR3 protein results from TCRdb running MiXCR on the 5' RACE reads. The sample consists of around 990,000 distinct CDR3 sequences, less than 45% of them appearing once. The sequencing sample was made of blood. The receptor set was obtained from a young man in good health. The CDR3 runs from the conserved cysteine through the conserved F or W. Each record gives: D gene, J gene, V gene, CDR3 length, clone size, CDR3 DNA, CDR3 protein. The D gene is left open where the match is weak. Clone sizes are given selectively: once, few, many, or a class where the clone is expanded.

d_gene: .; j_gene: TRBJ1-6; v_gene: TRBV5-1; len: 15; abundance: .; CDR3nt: TGCGCCAGCAGCCTGGGGCAGGAGAGAGATTCACCCCTCCACTTT; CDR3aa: CASSLGQERDSPLHF
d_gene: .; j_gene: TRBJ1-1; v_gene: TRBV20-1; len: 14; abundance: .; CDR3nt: TGCAGTGCTTCCGACAGGCCAATGAACACTGAAGCTTTCTTT; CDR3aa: CSASDRPMNTEAFF
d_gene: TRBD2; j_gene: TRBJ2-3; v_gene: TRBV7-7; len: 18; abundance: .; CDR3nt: TGTGCTAGCGGCTTAACTCTACGGACTAGCGGGGGCTCAGATACGCAGTATTTT; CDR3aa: CASGLTLRTSGGSDTQYF
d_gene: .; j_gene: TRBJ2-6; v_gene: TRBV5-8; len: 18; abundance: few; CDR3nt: TGTGCCAGTACCTACAAGAGAGGAACAGATTCTGGGGCCAACGTCCTGACTTTC; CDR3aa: CASTYKRGTDSGANVLTF
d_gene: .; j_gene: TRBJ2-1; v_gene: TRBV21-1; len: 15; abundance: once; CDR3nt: TGTGCCAGCAGCACGGGGACTAGCGCCTACAATGAGCAGTTCTTC; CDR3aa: CASSTGTSAYNEQFF
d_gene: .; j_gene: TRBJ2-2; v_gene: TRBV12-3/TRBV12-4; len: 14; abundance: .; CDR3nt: TGTGCCAGCATTCGACAGAGGAACACCGGGGAGCTGTTTTTT; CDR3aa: CASIRQRNTGELFF
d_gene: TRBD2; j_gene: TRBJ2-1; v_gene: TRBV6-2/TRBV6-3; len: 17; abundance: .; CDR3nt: TGTGCCAGCAGTTACTCGCCTAGCGGGGGGATCTACAATGAGCAGTTCTTC; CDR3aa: CASSYSPSGGIYNEQFF
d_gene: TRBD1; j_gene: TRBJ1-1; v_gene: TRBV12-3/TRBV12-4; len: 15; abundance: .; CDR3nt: TGTGCCAGCAGAACCGGACAGGGTTTGAACACTGAAGCTTTCTTT; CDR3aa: CASRTGQGLNTEAFF
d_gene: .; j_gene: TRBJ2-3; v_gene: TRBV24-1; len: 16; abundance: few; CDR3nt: TGTGCCACCAGTGATCAAACAGGGTCTAGCACAGATACGCAGTATTTT; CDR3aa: CATSDQTGSSTDTQYF
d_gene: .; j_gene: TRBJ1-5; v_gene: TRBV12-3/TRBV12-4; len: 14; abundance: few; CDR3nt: TGTGCCAGCAGTTTTGGACAGCCTCGGTCGCCCCAGCATTTT; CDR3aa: CASSFGQPRSPQHF
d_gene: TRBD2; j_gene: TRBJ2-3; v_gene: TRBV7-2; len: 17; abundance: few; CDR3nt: TGTGCCAGCAGCCAAAACGGGGGGGCGTTTGTTACAGATACGCAGTATTTT; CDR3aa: CASSQNGGAFVTDTQYF
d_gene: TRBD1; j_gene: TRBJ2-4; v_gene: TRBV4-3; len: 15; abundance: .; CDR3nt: TGCGCCAGCAGCCTTAAGACAGGGGGCAGAGACATTCAGTACTTC; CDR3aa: CASSLKTGGRDIQYF
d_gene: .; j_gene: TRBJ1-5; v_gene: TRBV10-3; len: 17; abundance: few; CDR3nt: TGTGCCATCTCGGGCGACCATGACTACAGAGGCAATCAGCCCCAGCATTTT; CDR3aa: CAISGDHDYRGNQPQHF
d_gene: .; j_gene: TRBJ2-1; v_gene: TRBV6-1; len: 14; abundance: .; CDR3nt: TGTGCCAGCAGTGAAGCATCAGGGGCTAATGAGCAGTTCTTC; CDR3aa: CASSEASGANEQFF
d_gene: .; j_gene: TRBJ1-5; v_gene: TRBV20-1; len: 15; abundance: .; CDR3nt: TGCAGTGCTAGAGCCCGGGACGCTAGCAATCAGCCCCAGCATTTT; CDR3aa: CSARARDASNQPQHF
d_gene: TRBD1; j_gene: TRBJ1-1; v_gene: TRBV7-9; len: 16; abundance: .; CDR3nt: TGTGCCAGCAGCCAGGGGGGACAGACAGGGGGCCCTGAAGCTTTCTTT; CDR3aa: CASSQGGQTGGPEAFF
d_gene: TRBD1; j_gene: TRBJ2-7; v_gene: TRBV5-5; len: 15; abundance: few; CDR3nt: TGTGCCAGCAGCTTGGGGGATGGACAGGCCTACGAGCAGTACTTC; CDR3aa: CASSLGDGQAYEQYF
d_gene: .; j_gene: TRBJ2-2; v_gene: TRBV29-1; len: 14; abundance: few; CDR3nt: TGCAGCGTTCTAACCCAGGGGGAGGACGGGGAGCTGTTTTTT; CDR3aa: CSVLTQGEDGELFF
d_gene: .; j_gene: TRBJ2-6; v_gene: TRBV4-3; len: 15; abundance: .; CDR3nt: TGCGCCAGCAGCCCCTGGGGCTCTGGGGCCAACGTCCTGACTTTC; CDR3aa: CASSPWGSGANVLTF
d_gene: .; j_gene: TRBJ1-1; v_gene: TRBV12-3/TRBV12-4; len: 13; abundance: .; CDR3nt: TGTGCCAGCACTGACCGACGTGTCACTGAAGCTTTCTTT; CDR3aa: CASTDRRVTEAFF
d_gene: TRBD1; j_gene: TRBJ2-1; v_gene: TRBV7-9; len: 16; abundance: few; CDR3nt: TGTGCCAGCAGCTTATCCGGACAGGGGGTTTTTAATGAGCAGTTCTTC; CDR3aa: CASSLSGQGVFNEQFF
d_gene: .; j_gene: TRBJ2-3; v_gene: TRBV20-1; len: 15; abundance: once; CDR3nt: TGCAGTGCTAGAGATATCCAGGGAGTAGGAGATACGCGGTATTTT; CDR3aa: CSARDIQGVGDTRYF
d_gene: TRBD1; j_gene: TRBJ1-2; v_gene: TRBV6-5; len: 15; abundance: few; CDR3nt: TGTGCCAGCAGTTACGGTGGATGGGACAGGGCTGGCTACACCTTC; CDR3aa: CASSYGGWDRAGYTF
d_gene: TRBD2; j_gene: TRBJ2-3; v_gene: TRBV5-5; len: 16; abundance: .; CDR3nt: TGTGCCAGCAGCTTATTCCGGGGAGGGGACGTAGATACGCAGTATTTT; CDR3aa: CASSLFRGGDVDTQYF
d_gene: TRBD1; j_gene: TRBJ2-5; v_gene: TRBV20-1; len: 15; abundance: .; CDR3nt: TGCAGTGCTAGTGTTGCTCTGACAGGGACGAATGAGCAGTACTTC; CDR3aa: CSASVALTGTNEQYF
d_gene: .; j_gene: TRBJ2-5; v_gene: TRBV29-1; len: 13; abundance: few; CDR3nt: TGCAGCGTCAACGGACAGGAGGGAGAGACCCAGTACTTC; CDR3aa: CSVNGQEGETQYF
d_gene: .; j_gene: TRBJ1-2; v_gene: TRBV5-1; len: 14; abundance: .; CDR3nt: TGCGCCAGTAGCTCACCGGGACGGAGTAGTGGCTACACCTTC; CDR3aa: CASSSPGRSSGYTF
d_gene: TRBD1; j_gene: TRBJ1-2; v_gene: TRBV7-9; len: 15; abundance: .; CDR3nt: TGTGCCAGCAGCTTAACGGACAGGGGAAGCTATGGCTACACCTTC; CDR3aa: CASSLTDRGSYGYTF
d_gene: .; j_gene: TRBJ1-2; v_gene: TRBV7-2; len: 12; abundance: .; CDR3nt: TGTGCCAGCAGCTTGTCCGATTGGGGCTACACCTTC; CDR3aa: CASSLSDWGYTF
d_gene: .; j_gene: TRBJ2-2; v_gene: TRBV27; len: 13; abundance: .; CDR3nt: TGTGCCAGCAGTTTAGGATGGGCCGGGGAGCTGTTTTTT; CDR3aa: CASSLGWAGELFF
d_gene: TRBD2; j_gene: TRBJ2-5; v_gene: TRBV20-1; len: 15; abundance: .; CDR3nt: TGCAGTGCGTACTCGGGGGAGGGGCTACAAGAGACCCAGTACTTC; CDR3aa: CSAYSGEGLQETQYF
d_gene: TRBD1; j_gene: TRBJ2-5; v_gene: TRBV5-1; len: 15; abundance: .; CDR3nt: TGCGCCAGCAGCCCCAGGACAGGATCCATAGAGACCCAGTACTTC; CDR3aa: CASSPRTGSIETQYF
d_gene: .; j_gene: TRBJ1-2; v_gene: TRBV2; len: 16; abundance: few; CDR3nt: TGTGCCAGCAGTGAAGCCCCCAGGTTAGCTAACTATGGCTACACCTTC; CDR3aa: CASSEAPRLANYGYTF
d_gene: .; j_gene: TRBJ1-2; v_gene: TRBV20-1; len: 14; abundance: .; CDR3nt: TGCAGTGCTAGCCTGATGGAGGTGAGATATGGCTGCACCTTC; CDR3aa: CSASLMEVRYGCTF
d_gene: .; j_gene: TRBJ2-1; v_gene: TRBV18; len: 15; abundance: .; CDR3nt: TGTGCCAGCTCACCTAGCAGGGAGGACTACAATGAGCAGTTCTTC; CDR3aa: CASSPSREDYNEQFF
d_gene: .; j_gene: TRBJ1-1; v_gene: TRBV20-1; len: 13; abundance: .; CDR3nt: TGCAGTGCTAGAGGACTGACATGGACTGAAGCTTTCTTT; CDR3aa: CSARGLTWTEAFF
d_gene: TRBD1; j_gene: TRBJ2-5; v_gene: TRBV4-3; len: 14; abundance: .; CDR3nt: TGCGCCAGCAGCCAAGAAAGGGGGCGGGAGACCCAGTACTTC; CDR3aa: CASSQERGRETQYF
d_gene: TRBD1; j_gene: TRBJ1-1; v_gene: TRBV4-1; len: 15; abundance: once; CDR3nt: TGCGCCAGCAGCCAAGAGCAACAGGGGGACACTGAAGCTTTCTTT; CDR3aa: CASSQEQQGDTEAFF